These T cell receptor beta chains were read from a single sample in a study of human T cells and chemical hapten exposure. One entry per CDR3 protein, called by TCRdb with MiXCR from the RACE reads. The sample has about 50,000 distinct CDR3 sequences, about 4.5% seen once. What was sequenced was whole blood. All receptors derive from a female donor in good health. Some clones in this sample may be carry-over from other donors' samples. CDR3s include the opening cysteine and the closing phenylalanine or tryptophan. Each record gives: V gene, D gene, clone size, J gene, CDR3 DNA, CDR3 protein. The D gene is left open where the match is weak. Rows may omit the clone size; those that give it use once, few, many or a size class.

>TRBV20-1|NA|many|TRBJ2-5
TGCAGTGCTAGAGATGGGGCCGTAGCGGTTGAGACCCAGTACTTC
CSARDGAVAVETQYF
>TRBV7-2|NA|many|TRBJ2-5
TGTGCCAGCAGCTTAGGACGACACCAAGAGACCCAGTACTTC
CASSLGRHQETQYF
>TRBV10-3|NA|many|TRBJ2-3
TGTGCCATCAGTGAGTCCCTGGTGGAGGCGGGCACAGATACGCAGTATTTT
CAISESLVEAGTDTQYF
>TRBV24-1|NA|few|TRBJ1-2
TGTGCCACCAGTGATTCCAGGGTTGTCTATGGCTACACCTTC
CATSDSRVVYGYTF
>TRBV4-2|NA|many|TRBJ2-1
TGTGCCAGCAGCCAACCCTCCCCATCCCAGTTCTTC
CASSQPSPSQFF
>TRBV12-5|NA|NA|TRBJ1-3
TGTGCTAGTGGTTTGGTAGTGGCTTCTGGAAACACCATATATTTT
CASGLVVASGNTIYF
>TRBV20-1|NA|many|TRBJ1-6
TGCAGTGCTAGAACCACAGGGTTTAATTCACCCCTCCACTTT
CSARTTGFNSPLHF
>TRBV6-1|NA|many|TRBJ2-5
TGTGCCAGCAGTGAAGGCAGGGCGGGGGAGACCCAGTACTTC
CASSEGRAGETQYF
>TRBV12-3/TRBV12-4|NA|many|TRBJ2-5
TGTGCCAGCAGTACCTGGACGGGCCAAGAGACCCAGTACTTC
CASSTWTGQETQYF
>TRBV7-2|TRBD1|many|TRBJ2-7
TGTGCCAGCAGCACGCGGACAGGGGGCGAGTACGAGCAGTACTTC
CASSTRTGGEYEQYF
>TRBV18|NA|many|TRBJ2-7
TGTGCCAGCTCACCCGCCCGGGACACTCTCTACGAGCAGTACTTC
CASSPARDTLYEQYF
>TRBV5-1|NA|many|TRBJ2-7
TGCGCCAGCAGCCTCGGCCGACAGCCGTACGAGCAGTACTTC
CASSLGRQPYEQYF
>TRBV10-3|TRBD1|many|TRBJ1-5
TGTGCCAGGGACAGGGCCCTCAATCAGCCCCAGCATTTT
CARDRALNQPQHF
>TRBV12-3/TRBV12-4|TRBD1|many|TRBJ1-4
TGTGCCAGCAGCTACAGGGGTGCAACTAATGAAAAACTGTTTTTT
CASSYRGATNEKLFF
>TRBV10-3|NA|many|TRBJ2-7
TGTGCCATCAGTGAGAGTTCGGGTGCCACCTACGAGCAGTACTTC
CAISESSGATYEQYF
>TRBV15|TRBD1|NA|TRBJ1-5
TGTGCCACCAGCAGAGGGACAGGGCTACGCAATCAGCCCCAGCATTTT
CATSRGTGLRNQPQHF
>TRBV9|TRBD1|many|TRBJ1-2
TGTGCCAGCAGCGTACCCGGGACAGGGGACTACACCTTC
CASSVPGTGDYTF
>TRBV7-9|NA|many|TRBJ1-4
TGTGCCAGCAGCCAGGGGAGCGCGGGTGAAAAACTGTTTTTT
CASSQGSAGEKLFF
>TRBV7-2|NA|many|TRBJ2-3
TGTGCCAGCAGCTTAGTATTCGCTCCGATCGCGCAGTATTTT
CASSLVFAPIAQYF
>TRBV6-6|TRBD1|many|TRBJ1-4
TGTGCCAGACCACAGGGGCCAACTAATGAAAAACTGTTTTTT
CARPQGPTNEKLFF
>TRBV9|NA|many|TRBJ2-3
TGTGCCAGCAGCGTAGGAGATACGCAGTATTTT
CASSVGDTQYF
>TRBV5-5|TRBD1|many|TRBJ1-4
TGTGCCAGCAGCTTGGAAACCCAGGTCCGCCAGGGGGCATATGAAAAACTGTTTTTT
CASSLETQVRQGAYEKLFF
>TRBV12-3/TRBV12-4|TRBD1|many|TRBJ2-7
TGTGCCAGCACCTCCCACGTCACAGGGGATCGCGAGCAGTACTTC
CASTSHVTGDREQYF
>TRBV7-9|NA|many|TRBJ2-7
TGTGCCAGCAGCTTTAAAAAAACCCCAGGGCCTCCTCGCGAGCAGTACTTC
CASSFKKTPGPPREQYF
>TRBV5-1|NA|many|TRBJ1-1
TGCGCCAGCAACCCAAGTTTCAGCTCCACTGAAGCTTTCTTT
CASNPSFSSTEAFF
>TRBV6-6|TRBD2|few|TRBJ2-5
TGTGCCAGCAGTTACCAGGGTAGCGGGGGGCCCCAAGAGACCCAGTACTTC
CASSYQGSGGPQETQYF
>TRBV5-1|NA|many|TRBJ2-1
TGCGCCAGCAGCCTACAGACCCCCCATGAGCAGTTCTTC
CASSLQTPHEQFF
>TRBV10-3|NA|NA|TRBJ2-6
TGTGCCATCAGTGAGACGGCCGCGCAAACCGCTGGGGCCAACGTCCTGACTTTC
CAISETAAQTAGANVLTF
>TRBV5-4|NA|many|TRBJ2-3
TGTGCCAGCAGGTCTAGGGGGGGAAGCACAGATACGCAGTATTTT
CASRSRGGSTDTQYF
>TRBV2|NA|NA|TRBJ2-3
TGTGCCAGCATCGAGGAAACAGATACGCAGTATTTT
CASIEETDTQYF
>TRBV11-1|NA|many|TRBJ1-2
TGTGCCAGCAGCCTGACGGGGGCTGGTGGCTACACCTTC
CASSLTGAGGYTF
>TRBV12-3/TRBV12-4|TRBD2|many|TRBJ2-7
TGTGCCAGCAGTTACGGGACTAGCGGTACGGGTGAGCAGTACTTC
CASSYGTSGTGEQYF
>TRBV6-1|NA|NA|TRBJ2-2
TGTGCCAGCAGTGAAGCGCTTACCTACACCGGGGAGCTGTTTTTT
CASSEALTYTGELFF
>TRBV28|TRBD1|many|TRBJ1-1
TGTGCCAGCAGCCCCGTCCCGGACAGGGTAACTGAAGCTTTCTTT
CASSPVPDRVTEAFF
>TRBV6-2/TRBV6-3|TRBD2|many|TRBJ2-3
TGTGCCAGCAGTATCCTAGCGGGGGGGCCTACAGATACGCAGTATTTT
CASSILAGGPTDTQYF
>TRBV4-2|TRBD1|few|TRBJ2-2
TGTGCCAGCAGCCAAGTCCGGGACAGAGATAACACCGGGGAGCTGTTTTTT
CASSQVRDRDNTGELFF
>TRBV30|NA|NA|TRBJ2-7
TGTGCCTGGAATTGGGGGGGGCGAGAGCAGTACTTC
CAWNWGGREQYF
>TRBV4-2|TRBD1|many|TRBJ2-3
TGTGCCAGCAGCCTCCCCGGGACAGGGGTTAGCACAGATACGCAGTATTTT
CASSLPGTGVSTDTQYF
>TRBV12-3/TRBV12-4|NA|many|TRBJ2-7
TGTGCCAGCAGTTCCTCCTACGAGCAGTACTTC
CASSSSYEQYF
>TRBV28|NA|NA|TRBJ2-3
TGTGCCAGCAGAGGAGGGGGGGCTAGCACAGATACGCAGTATTTT
CASRGGGASTDTQYF
>TRBV7-2|TRBD2|many|TRBJ2-3
TGTGCCAGCAGTTTAGCGGGGGGGTATGCAGATACGCAGTATTTT
CASSLAGGYADTQYF
>TRBV10-3|NA|many|TRBJ1-3
TGTGCCATCGGGTGGGGGCCGAAAGGAAACACCATATATTTT
CAIGWGPKGNTIYF
>TRBV6-1|NA|many|TRBJ1-2
TGTGCCAGCAGTGAACGGGGCCCCTATGGCTACACCTTC
CASSERGPYGYTF
>TRBV24-1|TRBD2|many|TRBJ2-1
TGTGCCACCAGTGACGCTAGCGGGGGGGCCCGCAATGAGCAGTTCTTC
CATSDASGGARNEQFF
>TRBV20-1|NA|NA|TRBJ2-7
TGCAGTGCCCTCCGGATCTATAGGGGGATTTACGAGCAGTACTTC
CSALRIYRGIYEQYF
>TRBV6-5|NA|many|TRBJ1-1
TGTGCCAGCAGTATAACGGGGGGGAACACTGAAGCTTTCTTT
CASSITGGNTEAFF